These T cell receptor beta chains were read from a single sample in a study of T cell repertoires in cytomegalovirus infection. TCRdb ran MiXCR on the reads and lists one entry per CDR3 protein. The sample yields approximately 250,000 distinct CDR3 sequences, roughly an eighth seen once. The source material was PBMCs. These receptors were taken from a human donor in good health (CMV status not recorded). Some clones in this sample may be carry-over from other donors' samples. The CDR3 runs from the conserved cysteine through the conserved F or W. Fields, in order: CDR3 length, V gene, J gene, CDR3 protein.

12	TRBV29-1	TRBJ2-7	CSVRTGPYEQYF
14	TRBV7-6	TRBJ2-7	CASSSYRSSYEQYF
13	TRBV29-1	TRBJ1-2	CSVAERVPYGYTF
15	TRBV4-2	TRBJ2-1	CASSQDGGRASEQFF
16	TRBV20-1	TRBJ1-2	CSARPGTGVPNYGYTF
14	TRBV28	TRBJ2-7	CASSGGQGFHEQYF
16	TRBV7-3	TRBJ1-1	CASSLDTGPMNTEAFF
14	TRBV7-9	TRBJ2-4	CASRATGAKNIQYF
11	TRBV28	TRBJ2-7	CASSSTSVRGF
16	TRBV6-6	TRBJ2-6	CASRDSTFGGANVLTF
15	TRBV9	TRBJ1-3	CASSREGFAGNTIYF
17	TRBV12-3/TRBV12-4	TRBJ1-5	CASSLRAPTGYPQPQHF
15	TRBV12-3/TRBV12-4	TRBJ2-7	CASSSGRISSYEQYF